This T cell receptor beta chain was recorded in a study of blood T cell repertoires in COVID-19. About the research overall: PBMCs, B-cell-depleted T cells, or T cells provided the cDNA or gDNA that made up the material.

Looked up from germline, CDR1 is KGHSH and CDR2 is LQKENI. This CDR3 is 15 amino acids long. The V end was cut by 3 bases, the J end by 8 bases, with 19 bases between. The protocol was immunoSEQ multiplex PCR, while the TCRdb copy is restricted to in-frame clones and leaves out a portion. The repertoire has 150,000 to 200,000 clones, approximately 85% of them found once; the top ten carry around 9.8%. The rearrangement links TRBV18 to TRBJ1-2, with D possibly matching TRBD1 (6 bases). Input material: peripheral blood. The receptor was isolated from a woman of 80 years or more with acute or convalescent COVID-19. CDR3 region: CASSPPQGYDRGYTF. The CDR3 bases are TGTGCCAGCTCACCCCCTCAGGGGTACGATAGGGGCTACACCTTC.